The clone carrying this T cell receptor beta chain was picked up a small number of times. The antigen is not known. This specimen comes from a study of T cell repertoires in cytomegalovirus infection. Study-wide context: Recently identified HLA-C-restricted and well-studied HLA-B-restricted CMV epitopes were used. Public TCR beta signatures provided an indication of both CMV infection and a matching HLA type. General study results and limits: The study identified carriers of CMV plus the relevant HLA from cumulative public TCR beta family frequency. Ex vivo, HLA-C-restricted CMV-specific TCR beta clonotypes prevailed over the rest of the response.

TCRdb re-called the reads through MiXCR, storing one row per CDR3 protein. The sample has hundreds of thousands of distinct CDR3 sequences, roughly 33% seen once. Material: cultured PBMCs, obtained from culture after CMV antigen stimulation. The source is a human donor in good health (CMV status not recorded). Some clones in this sample may be carry-over from other donors' samples.

The CDR3 is CASSLRDRGNIQYF. In nucleotides, the CDR3 is TGTGCCAGCAGCTTACGGGACAGGGGTAACATTCAGTACTTC. This chain links TRBV7-8 with TRBJ2-4; 10 nucleotides align to TRBD1. The CDR3 extends over 14 amino acids. Trimming at V came to 2 bases and at J to 7 bases, leaving 2 bases not matched to a gene. Germline V gene data show CDR1 as SGHVS and CDR2 as FQNEAQ.